A single sample is the source of the 3 T cell receptor beta chains below, sequenced in a study of CD8 T cells in Susac syndrome. Roughly 0.5 to 1 ug RNA was reverse transcribed with random hexamers. Each CDR3 protein gets one entry after TCRdb re-called the immunoSEQ multiplex PCR reads with MiXCR. The sample yields about 130,000 distinct CDR3 sequences, around 94% seen once. Source material: CD4+ T cells from PBMCs. These receptors were collected from a human donor in good health.

The V and J genes are TRBV7-2 and TRBJ1-3; no definite D call. Germline V gives CDR1 SGHTA, CDR2 FQGNSA. The CDR3 is 14 amino acids. V lost 1 base and J 6 bases, leaving 10 bases between the germline ends. Here the CDR3 DNA reads TGTGCCAGCAGCTTAGGACCTGGGGAAAACACCATATATTTT. It encodes CASSLGPGENTIYF.

The gene calls are TRBV7-9 and TRBJ2-5, with 8 bases identical to TRBD1. The CDR3 extends over 16 amino acids. The trim removed 1 base at V and 2 bases at J, leaving 6 bases unmatched. The germline V gene encodes CDR1 SEHNR and CDR2 FQNEAQ (reference sequence). The CDR3: CASSLGSGTGQETQYF. The CDR3 DNA reads as TGTGCCAGCAGCTTAGGGTCGGGGACAGGACAAGAGACCCAGTACTTC.

The V gene is TRBV5-1, the J gene TRBJ2-2; D may be TRBD2 (5 bases). Germline assignment: CDR1 SGHRS and CDR2 YFSETQ. Trimming took 6 bases from V and 0 from J, leaving 9 bases between them. The CDR3 covers 14 residues. This chain's CDR3 is CASNRGSNTGELFF. The CDR3 nucleotides are TGCGCCAGCAATCGGGGATCGAACACCGGGGAGCTGTTTTTT.